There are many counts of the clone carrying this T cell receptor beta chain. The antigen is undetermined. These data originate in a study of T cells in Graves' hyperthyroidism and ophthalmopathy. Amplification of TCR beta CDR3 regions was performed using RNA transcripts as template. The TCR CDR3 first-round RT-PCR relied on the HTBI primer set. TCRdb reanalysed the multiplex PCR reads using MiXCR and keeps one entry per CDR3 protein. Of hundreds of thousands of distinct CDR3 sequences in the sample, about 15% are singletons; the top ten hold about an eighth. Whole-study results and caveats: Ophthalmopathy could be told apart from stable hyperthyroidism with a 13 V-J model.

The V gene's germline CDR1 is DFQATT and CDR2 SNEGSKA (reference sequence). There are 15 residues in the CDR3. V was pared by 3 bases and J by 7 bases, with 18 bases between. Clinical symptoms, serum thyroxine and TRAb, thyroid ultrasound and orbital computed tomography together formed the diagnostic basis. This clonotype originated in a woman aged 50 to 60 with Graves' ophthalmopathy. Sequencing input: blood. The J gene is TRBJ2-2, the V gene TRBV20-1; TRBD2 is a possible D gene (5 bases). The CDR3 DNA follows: TGCAGTGCTAGGCCCTACGGGGATGGTAGCGGGGAGCTGTTTTTT. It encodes CSARPYGDGSGELFF.